This T cell receptor (beta chain) derives from a study of shared clonotypes between healthy human individuals. On this clone itself: Other DNA sequences of this sample code for an identical CDR3.

Investigators spread the genomic DNA of each subset evenly over several immunoSEQ plates. Clones were sequenced by immunoSEQ multiplex PCR, and TCRdb holds only the in-frame ones, with some missing. The repertoire includes more than 2 million clones, roughly 94% of them detected once, and approximately 0.13% sits in the top ten. Trimming pared 0 bases from V and 4 bases from J, leaving 9 bases between. The CDR3 covers 13 residues. Germline V gene sequence: CDR1 GTSNPN, CDR2 SVGIG (reference sequence). The specimen sequenced was naive CD4+ T cells sorted from blood. Indicated subset: CD45RA+ positively selected. This TCR was recovered from a man between 18 and 35 years old in good health. The V call is TRBV30, the J call TRBJ2-5; D is undetermined. For the CDR3, the DNA is TGTGCCTGGAGTGTACGACTCGGAGAGACCCAGTACTTC. Its translation: CAWSVRLGETQYF.